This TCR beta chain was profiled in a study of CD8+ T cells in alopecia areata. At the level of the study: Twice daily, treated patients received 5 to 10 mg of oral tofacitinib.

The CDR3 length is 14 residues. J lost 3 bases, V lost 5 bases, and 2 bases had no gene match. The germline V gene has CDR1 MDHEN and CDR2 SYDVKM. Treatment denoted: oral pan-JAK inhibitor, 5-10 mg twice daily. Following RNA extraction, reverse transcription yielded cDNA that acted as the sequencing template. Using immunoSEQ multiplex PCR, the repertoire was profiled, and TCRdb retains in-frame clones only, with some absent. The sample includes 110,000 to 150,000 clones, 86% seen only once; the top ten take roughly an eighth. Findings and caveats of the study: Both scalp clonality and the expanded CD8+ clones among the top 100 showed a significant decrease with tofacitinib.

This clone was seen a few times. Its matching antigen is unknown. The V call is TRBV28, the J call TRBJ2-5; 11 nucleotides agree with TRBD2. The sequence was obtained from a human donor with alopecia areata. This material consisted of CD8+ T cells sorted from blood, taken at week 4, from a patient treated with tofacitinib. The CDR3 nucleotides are TGTGCCAGCAGTGAGGGACTAGCGGAAGAGACCCAGTACTTC. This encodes CASSEGLAEETQYF.